A selection of T cell receptor beta chains follows, all from one sample in a study of blood T cell repertoires in COVID-19. Profiling relied on immunoSEQ multiplex PCR, and the TCRdb table lists in-frame clones only, not all of them. The sample records roughly 130,000 clones, just under 85% being singletons. The sequencing sample was made of peripheral blood. Receptors originate from a woman aged 45 to 65 with acute or convalescent COVID-19. Both conserved end residues are part of each CDR3. D genes are given only for firm matches. Clone sizes are given selectively: once, few, many, or a class where the clone is expanded.

j_call: TRBJ2-1
clone_size: .
d_call: .
cdr3_length: 15
v_call: TRBV6-5
cdr3_nt: TGTGCCAGCAGTTACTCTGGCGGGGCATACAATGAGCAGTTCTTC
cdr3_aa: CASSYSGGAYNEQFF

j_call: TRBJ1-1
clone_size: .
d_call: .
cdr3_length: 13
v_call: TRBV11-2
cdr3_nt: TGTGCCAGCAGCTATGAGGGGGGGACTGAAGCTTTCTTT
cdr3_aa: CASSYEGGTEAFF

j_call: TRBJ2-7
clone_size: .
d_call: .
cdr3_length: 14
v_call: TRBV19
cdr3_nt: TGTGCCAGTAGTATGAAGACAGGCGAATACGAGCAGTACTTC
cdr3_aa: CASSMKTGEYEQYF

j_call: TRBJ1-3
clone_size: .
d_call: .
cdr3_length: 17
v_call: TRBV9
cdr3_nt: TGTGCCAGCAGCGTGACAGGTTTCGGGTCTGGGGGAAACACCATATATTTT
cdr3_aa: CASSVTGFGSGGNTIYF

j_call: TRBJ2-7
clone_size: once
d_call: TRBD2
cdr3_length: 14
v_call: TRBV19
cdr3_nt: TGTGCCAGTAGCCAAGGACTAGCGGGGAACGAGCAGTACTTC
cdr3_aa: CASSQGLAGNEQYF

j_call: TRBJ1-1
clone_size: .
d_call: TRBD1
cdr3_length: 14
v_call: TRBV12-5
cdr3_nt: TGTGCTAGTGGTTTGGGGACAGGGAACACTGAAGCTTTCTTT
cdr3_aa: CASGLGTGNTEAFF

j_call: TRBJ2-6
clone_size: .
d_call: TRBD1
cdr3_length: 17
v_call: TRBV24-1
cdr3_nt: TGTGCCACCAGTGCCCGACAGGGGACCCCTGGGGCCAACGTCCTGACTTTC
cdr3_aa: CATSARQGTPGANVLTF

j_call: TRBJ2-2
clone_size: .
d_call: .
cdr3_length: 13
v_call: TRBV15
cdr3_nt: TGTGCCACCAGCAGAGAATCCGGGGGGGAGCTGTTTTTT
cdr3_aa: CATSRESGGELFF

j_call: TRBJ2-1
clone_size: .
d_call: .
cdr3_length: 11
v_call: TRBV12-3/TRBV12-4
cdr3_nt: TGTGCCAGCAGTCGGGTCGATGAGCAGTTCTTC
cdr3_aa: CASSRVDEQFF

j_call: TRBJ2-7
clone_size: .
d_call: .
cdr3_length: 14
v_call: TRBV6-6
cdr3_nt: TGTGCCAGCAGTTCTCCGGACAGAAACTACGAGCAGTACTTC
cdr3_aa: CASSSPDRNYEQYF

j_call: TRBJ2-3
clone_size: .
d_call: .
cdr3_length: 14
v_call: TRBV3-1/TRBV3-2
cdr3_nt: TGTGCCAGCAGCCTGGGCTATTTTTCAGATACGCAGTATTTT
cdr3_aa: CASSLGYFSDTQYF

j_call: TRBJ1-2
clone_size: .
d_call: .
cdr3_length: 17
v_call: TRBV21-1
cdr3_nt: TGTGCCAGCAGCAAAAGGGAGGCAGGGGGTGATAACTATGGCTACACCTTC
cdr3_aa: CASSKREAGGDNYGYTF

j_call: TRBJ2-2
clone_size: once
d_call: .
cdr3_length: 13
v_call: TRBV12-3/TRBV12-4
cdr3_nt: TGTGCCAGCAGTTCGGGGGGCCCCGGGGAGCTGTTTTTT
cdr3_aa: CASSSGGPGELFF

j_call: TRBJ1-1
clone_size: .
d_call: .
cdr3_length: 14
v_call: TRBV5-4
cdr3_nt: TGTGCCAGCAGCTTGGAAGCGGGGAACACTGAAGCTTTCTTT
cdr3_aa: CASSLEAGNTEAFF

j_call: TRBJ1-2
clone_size: .
d_call: TRBD1
cdr3_length: 16
v_call: TRBV5-1
cdr3_nt: TGCGCCAGCAGCACAACCGGGACAGGGGGCGACTATGGCTACACCTTC
cdr3_aa: CASSTTGTGGDYGYTF

j_call: TRBJ2-2
clone_size: few
d_call: TRBD2
cdr3_length: 15
v_call: TRBV2
cdr3_nt: TGTGCCAGCAAACGACTAGCTTCGAACACCGGGGAGCTGTTTTTT
cdr3_aa: CASKRLASNTGELFF

j_call: TRBJ1-1
clone_size: .
d_call: .
cdr3_length: 13
v_call: TRBV29-1
cdr3_nt: TGCAGCGGACAGGAGGCAGGCAACACTGAAGCTTTCTTT
cdr3_aa: CSGQEAGNTEAFF

j_call: TRBJ2-7
clone_size: .
d_call: .
cdr3_length: 14
v_call: TRBV7-7
cdr3_nt: TGTGCCAGCAGCCTGGACAGCACCTCTGAGGTGCAGTACTTC
cdr3_aa: CASSLDSTSEVQYF

j_call: TRBJ1-4
clone_size: once
d_call: .
cdr3_length: 13
v_call: TRBV5-1
cdr3_nt: TGCGCCAGCACACAGGGATATAATGAAAAACTGTTTTTT
cdr3_aa: CASTQGYNEKLFF

j_call: TRBJ2-2
clone_size: .
d_call: .
cdr3_length: 17
v_call: TRBV10-3
cdr3_nt: TGTGCCATCAGTGAGTCGAAGGGGCTTACGAACACCGGGGAGCTGTTTTTT
cdr3_aa: CAISESKGLTNTGELFF

j_call: TRBJ2-3
clone_size: once
d_call: .
cdr3_length: 13
v_call: TRBV5-5
cdr3_nt: TGTGCCAGCAGCTCGACACCCCCGGATACGCAGTATTTT
cdr3_aa: CASSSTPPDTQYF

j_call: TRBJ1-2
clone_size: .
d_call: .
cdr3_length: 13
v_call: TRBV20-1
cdr3_nt: TGCAGTGCTAGTTCCGAGAACTTCTATGGCTACACCTTC
cdr3_aa: CSASSENFYGYTF

j_call: TRBJ2-2
clone_size: .
d_call: TRBD1
cdr3_length: 19
v_call: TRBV4-2
cdr3_nt: TGTGCCAGCAGCCAAGAACGCGGACAGGGGAATTTGAGGACCGGGGAGCTGTTTTTT
cdr3_aa: CASSQERGQGNLRTGELFF

j_call: TRBJ2-1
clone_size: .
d_call: .
cdr3_length: 12
v_call: TRBV6-5
cdr3_nt: TGTGCCAGCAGTTCGTTTGACAATGAGCAGTTCTTC
cdr3_aa: CASSSFDNEQFF

j_call: TRBJ2-1
clone_size: .
d_call: .
cdr3_length: 11
v_call: TRBV27
cdr3_nt: TGTGTCGCAGGCCCGTACAATGAGCAGTTCTTC
cdr3_aa: CVAGPYNEQFF

j_call: TRBJ2-1
clone_size: .
d_call: .
cdr3_length: 14
v_call: TRBV11-3
cdr3_nt: TGTGCCAGCAGCTTAGGACTACAGGGAAATGAGCAGTTCTTC
cdr3_aa: CASSLGLQGNEQFF

j_call: TRBJ1-1
clone_size: .
d_call: .
cdr3_length: 16
v_call: TRBV14
cdr3_nt: TGTGCCAGCCCACATCCCTACAACAGGGACCCTACAGGAGCTTTCTTT
cdr3_aa: CASPHPYNRDPTGAFF

j_call: TRBJ1-3
clone_size: .
d_call: .
cdr3_length: 14
v_call: TRBV15
cdr3_nt: TGTGCCACCAGCAGAGCCGGGTCCGAAAACACCATATATTTT
cdr3_aa: CATSRAGSENTIYF

j_call: TRBJ2-3
clone_size: .
d_call: .
cdr3_length: 14
v_call: TRBV9
cdr3_nt: TGTGCCAGCAGCGTAGCCACTTTTACAGATACGCAGTATTTT
cdr3_aa: CASSVATFTDTQYF

j_call: TRBJ2-3
clone_size: .
d_call: .
cdr3_length: 14
v_call: TRBV9
cdr3_nt: TGTGCCAGCAGCGTAGTGGGGGCTATTGATACGCAGTATTTT
cdr3_aa: CASSVVGAIDTQYF

j_call: TRBJ2-3
clone_size: .
d_call: .
cdr3_length: 14
v_call: TRBV29-1
cdr3_nt: TGCAGCGTTGAGTCGTACAGGCTCACAGATACGCAGTATTTT
cdr3_aa: CSVESYRLTDTQYF

j_call: TRBJ1-1
clone_size: .
d_call: TRBD1
cdr3_length: 15
v_call: TRBV18
cdr3_nt: TGTGCCAGCTCACCGGGACAGGGGCGGTACACTGAAGCTTTCTTT
cdr3_aa: CASSPGQGRYTEAFF

j_call: TRBJ2-1
clone_size: .
d_call: .
cdr3_length: 13
v_call: TRBV5-4
cdr3_nt: TGTGCCAGCAGCTTGGCACAGATCAATGAGCAGTTCTTC
cdr3_aa: CASSLAQINEQFF

j_call: TRBJ1-5
clone_size: .
d_call: .
cdr3_length: 14
v_call: TRBV29-1
cdr3_nt: TGCAGCGTTCTCACCGGGTCCACAAATCAGCCCCAGCATTTT
cdr3_aa: CSVLTGSTNQPQHF

j_call: TRBJ1-3
clone_size: .
d_call: .
cdr3_length: 14
v_call: TRBV3-1/TRBV3-2
cdr3_nt: TGTGCCAGCAGCCAAGGACAATCTGGAAACACCATATATTTT
cdr3_aa: CASSQGQSGNTIYF

j_call: TRBJ1-1
clone_size: .
d_call: .
cdr3_length: 15
v_call: TRBV13
cdr3_nt: TGTGCCAGCAGCTTAGGCCGAGCCGGGAACACTGAAGCTTTCTTT
cdr3_aa: CASSLGRAGNTEAFF

j_call: TRBJ1-1
clone_size: .
d_call: TRBD1
cdr3_length: 16
v_call: TRBV5-1
cdr3_nt: TGCGCCAGCAGCTTGGCAGGGGGTGGTATGAACACTGAAGCTTTCTTT
cdr3_aa: CASSLAGGGMNTEAFF